Below, one T cell receptor beta chain is given with its context. The antigen is not known. The CDR3 spans 14 residues. After removal of 2 bases from V and 3 bases from J, the junction contained 5 bases not matched to a gene. Germline CDR1 GTSNPN, CDR2 SVGIG (reference sequence). The data originate from a study of CD8+ T cells in alopecia areata. Turning to the study itself: Each of the treated patients was given oral tofacitinib, 5 to 10 mg twice daily, for moderate-to-severe alopecia areata. It was 6 to 18 months of tofacitinib, and then there were 6 months off drug. Study conclusions and caveats: TCRs were shared less clearly across patients than in mice, possibly for HLA-related reasons.

Extracted RNA was reverse transcribed, and the resulting cDNA served as sequencing template. Produced via immunoSEQ multiplex PCR; TCRdb's table is partial and in-frame only. The sample carries fewer than 150,000 clones, 35% to 45% recorded once. This sequence originates from a human donor with alopecia areata. What was sequenced was CD4+ T cells sorted from blood. The chain combines TRBV30 with TRBJ2-7; TRBD2 aligns across 9 bases. The CDR3 DNA reads as TGTGCCTGGAGTCGGAGCGGGGGGTTCTACGAGCAGTACTTC. Its translation: CAWSRSGGFYEQYF.